These 2 T cell receptor beta chains originate from one sample sequenced in a study of blood T cells in healthy people across ages. Next came a second PCR, run for about 6 to 11 cycles, which used a sample-barcoded 5' primer along with a J-beta primer mix. TCRdb recomputed calls from the 5' RACE reads with MiXCR, one row per CDR3 protein. Of about 1.6 million distinct CDR3 sequences in the sample, about 32% were seen once. Sequenced: blood. The receptors were gathered from a woman aged 25 to 39 in good health.

This clonotype came up once. The chain joins TRBV10-3 to TRBJ1-6, with 7 bases matching TRBD1. J lost 8 bases, V lost 10 bases, and 5 bases had no gene match. The germline V gene has CDR1 ENHRY and CDR2 SYGVKD. The CDR3 has 12 residues. CDR3 residues: CATRDRYSPLHF. CDR3 coding DNA: TGTGCCACTCGGGACAGATATTCACCCCTCCACTTT.

The CDR3 spells CASRSRDISPEQYF. CDR3 nucleotides: TGTGCCAGCAGATCCCGGGACATATCACCTGAGCAGTACTTC. The chain couples TRBV2 to TRBJ2-7; possibly TRBD1 for D (6 bases). Trimming took 6 bases from V and 7 from J, leaving 19 bases between them. The CDR3 is 14 amino acids. The V gene's germline CDR1 is SNHLY and CDR2 FYNNEI.